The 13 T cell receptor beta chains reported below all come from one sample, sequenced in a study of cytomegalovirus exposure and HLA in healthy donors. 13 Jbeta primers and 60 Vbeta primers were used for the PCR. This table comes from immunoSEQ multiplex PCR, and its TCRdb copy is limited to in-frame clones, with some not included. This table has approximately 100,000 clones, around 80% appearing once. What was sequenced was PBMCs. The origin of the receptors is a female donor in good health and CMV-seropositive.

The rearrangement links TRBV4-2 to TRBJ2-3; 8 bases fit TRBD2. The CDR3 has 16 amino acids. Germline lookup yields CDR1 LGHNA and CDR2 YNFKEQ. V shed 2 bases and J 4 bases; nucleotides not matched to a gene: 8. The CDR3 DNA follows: TGTGCCAGCAGCCAAACCCGGGGGGGTGGCCCAGATACGCAGTATTTT. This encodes CASSQTRGGGPDTQYF.

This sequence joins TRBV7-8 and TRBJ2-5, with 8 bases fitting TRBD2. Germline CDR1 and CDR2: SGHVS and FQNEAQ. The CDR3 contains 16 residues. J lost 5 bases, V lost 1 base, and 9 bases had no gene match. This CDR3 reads CASSLVVTSGPETQYF. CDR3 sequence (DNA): TGTGCCAGCAGCTTAGTCGTCACTAGCGGCCCGGAGACCCAGTACTTC. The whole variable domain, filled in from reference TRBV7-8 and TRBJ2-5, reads GAGVSQSPRYKVAKRGQDVALRCDPISGHVSLFWYQQALGQGPEFLTYFQNEAQLDKSGLPSDRFFAERPEGSVSTLKIQRTQQEDSAVYLCASSLVVTSGPETQYFGPGTRLLVL.

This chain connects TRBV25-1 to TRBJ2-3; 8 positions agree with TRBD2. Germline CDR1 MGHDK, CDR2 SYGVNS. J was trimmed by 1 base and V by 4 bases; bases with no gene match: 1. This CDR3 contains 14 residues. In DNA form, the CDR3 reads TGTGCCAGCAGTGCGCGGGGGGGCACAGATACGCAGTATTTT. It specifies CASSARGGTDTQYF.

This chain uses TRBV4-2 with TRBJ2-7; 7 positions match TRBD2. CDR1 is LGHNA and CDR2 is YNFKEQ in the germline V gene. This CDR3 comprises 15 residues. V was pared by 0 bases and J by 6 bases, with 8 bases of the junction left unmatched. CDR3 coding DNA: TGTGCCAGCAGCCAAGAGTTCGGCAGGGAGGGCGAGCAGTACTTC. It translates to CASSQEFGREGEQYF.

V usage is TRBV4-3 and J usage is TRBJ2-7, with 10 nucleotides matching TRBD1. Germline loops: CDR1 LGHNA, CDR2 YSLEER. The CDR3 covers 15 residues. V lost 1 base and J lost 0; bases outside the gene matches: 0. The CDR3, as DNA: TGCGCCAGCAGCCAAGGGACAGGGGGCTCCTACGAGCAGTACTTC. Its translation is CASSQGTGGSYEQYF.

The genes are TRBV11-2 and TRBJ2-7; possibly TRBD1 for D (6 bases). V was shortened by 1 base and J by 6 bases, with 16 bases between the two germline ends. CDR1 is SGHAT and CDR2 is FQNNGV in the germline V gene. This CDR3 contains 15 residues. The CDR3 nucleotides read TGTGCCAGCAGCTTAGTTTTAGGGGGACATGGCGAGCAGTACTTC. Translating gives CASSLVLGGHGEQYF. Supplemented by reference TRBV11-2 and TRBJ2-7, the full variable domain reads EAGVAQSPRYKIIEKRQSVAFWCNPISGHATLYWYQQILGQGPKLLIQFQNNGVVDDSQLPKDRFSAERLKGVDSTLKIQPAKLEDSAVYLCASSLVLGGHGEQYFGPGTRLTVT.

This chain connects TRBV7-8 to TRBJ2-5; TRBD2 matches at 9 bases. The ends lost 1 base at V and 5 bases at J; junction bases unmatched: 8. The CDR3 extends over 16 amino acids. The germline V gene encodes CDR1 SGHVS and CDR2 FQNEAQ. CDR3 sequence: CASSLDAGGPGETQYF. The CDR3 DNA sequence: TGTGCCAGCAGCTTAGATGCGGGGGGGCCGGGGGAGACCCAGTACTTC.

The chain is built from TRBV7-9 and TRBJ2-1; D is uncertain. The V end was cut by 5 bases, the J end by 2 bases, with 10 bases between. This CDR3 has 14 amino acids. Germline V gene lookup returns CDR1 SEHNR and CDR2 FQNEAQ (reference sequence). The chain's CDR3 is CASSGDQPYNEQFF. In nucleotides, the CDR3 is TGTGCCAGCAGCGGAGACCAGCCCTACAATGAGCAGTTCTTC.

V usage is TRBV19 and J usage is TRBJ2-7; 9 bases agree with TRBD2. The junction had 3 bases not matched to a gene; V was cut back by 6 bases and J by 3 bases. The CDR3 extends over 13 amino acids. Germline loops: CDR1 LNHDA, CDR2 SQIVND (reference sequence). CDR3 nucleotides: TGTGCCAGTAGGCCTAGCGGGGACTACGAGCAGTACTTC. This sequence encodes CASRPSGDYEQYF.

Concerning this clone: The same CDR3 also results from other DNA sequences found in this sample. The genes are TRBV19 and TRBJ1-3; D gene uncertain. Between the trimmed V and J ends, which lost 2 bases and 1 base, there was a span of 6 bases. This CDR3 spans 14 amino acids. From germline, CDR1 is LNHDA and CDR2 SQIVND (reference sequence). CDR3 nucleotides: TGTGCCAGTAGTATAACGGGATCTGGAAACACCATATATTTT. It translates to CASSITGSGNTIYF.

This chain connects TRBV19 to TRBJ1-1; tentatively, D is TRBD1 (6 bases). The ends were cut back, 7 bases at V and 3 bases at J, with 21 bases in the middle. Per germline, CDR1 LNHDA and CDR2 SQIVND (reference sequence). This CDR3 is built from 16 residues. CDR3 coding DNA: TGTGCCAGTAAGGCATGGGACACGGGAAGGGACACTGAAGCTTTCTTT. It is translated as CASKAWDTGRDTEAFF.

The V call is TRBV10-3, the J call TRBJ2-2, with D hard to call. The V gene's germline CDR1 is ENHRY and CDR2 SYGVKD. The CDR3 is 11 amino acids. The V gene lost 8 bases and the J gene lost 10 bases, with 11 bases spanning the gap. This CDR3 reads CAIGPLQELFF. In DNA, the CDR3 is TGTGCCATCGGGCCTCTCCAGGAGCTGTTTTTT.

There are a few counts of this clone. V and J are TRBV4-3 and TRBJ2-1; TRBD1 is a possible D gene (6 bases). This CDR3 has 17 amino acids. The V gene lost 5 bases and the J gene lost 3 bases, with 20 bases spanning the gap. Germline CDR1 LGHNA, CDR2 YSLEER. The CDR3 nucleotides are TGCGCCAGCAGCGCCTCAAGAGGGCAGGGGAGCTACAATGAGCAGTTCTTC. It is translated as CASSASRGQGSYNEQFF.